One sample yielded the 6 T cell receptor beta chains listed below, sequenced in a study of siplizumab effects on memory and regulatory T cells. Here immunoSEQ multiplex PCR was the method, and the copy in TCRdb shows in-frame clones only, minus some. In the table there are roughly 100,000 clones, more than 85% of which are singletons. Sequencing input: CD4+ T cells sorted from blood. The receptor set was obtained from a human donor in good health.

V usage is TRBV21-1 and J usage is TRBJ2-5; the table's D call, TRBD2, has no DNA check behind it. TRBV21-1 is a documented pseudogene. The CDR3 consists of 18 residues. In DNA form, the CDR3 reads TGTGCCAGCAGCAAAGAGGCGGGGACCCTTTTACTCCAAGAGACCCAGTACTTC. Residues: CASSKEAGTLLLQETQYF.

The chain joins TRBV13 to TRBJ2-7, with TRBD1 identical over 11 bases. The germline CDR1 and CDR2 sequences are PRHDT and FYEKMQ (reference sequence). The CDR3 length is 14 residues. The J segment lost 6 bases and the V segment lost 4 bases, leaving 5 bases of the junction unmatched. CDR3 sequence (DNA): TGTGCCAGCAGCTCCCGGGACAGGGGGGCCGAGCAGTACTTC. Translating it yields CASSSRDRGAEQYF.

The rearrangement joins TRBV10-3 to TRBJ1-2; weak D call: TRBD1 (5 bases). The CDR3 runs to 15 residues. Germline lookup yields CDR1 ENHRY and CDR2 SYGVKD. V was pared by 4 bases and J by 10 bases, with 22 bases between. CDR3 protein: CAISGGSAGNADYTF. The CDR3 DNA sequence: TGTGCCATCAGTGGGGGCTCTGCTGGGAATGCCGACTACACCTTC.

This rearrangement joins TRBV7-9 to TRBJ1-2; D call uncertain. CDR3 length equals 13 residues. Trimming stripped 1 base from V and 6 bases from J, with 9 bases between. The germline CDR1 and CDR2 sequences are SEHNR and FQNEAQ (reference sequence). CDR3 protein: CASSLEGLNGYTF. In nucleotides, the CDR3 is TGTGCCAGCAGCTTAGAAGGGTTAAATGGCTACACCTTC.

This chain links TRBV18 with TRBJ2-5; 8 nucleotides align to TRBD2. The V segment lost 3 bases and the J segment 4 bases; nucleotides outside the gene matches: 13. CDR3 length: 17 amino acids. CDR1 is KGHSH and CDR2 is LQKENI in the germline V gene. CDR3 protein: CASSPLMAGGLTETQYF. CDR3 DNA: TGTGCCAGCTCACCCCTGATGGCGGGGGGCTTAACAGAGACCCAGTACTTC.

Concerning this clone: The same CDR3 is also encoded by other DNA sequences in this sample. The CDR3 DNA reads TGTGCCAGCTCACCAGGGCAGGGGAACACTGAAGCTTTCTTT. Its translation is CASSPGQGNTEAFF. The chain recombines TRBV18 with TRBJ1-1, with a weak D call TRBD1 (5 bases). Trimming took 2 bases from V and 1 from J, leaving 8 bases between them. Germline assignment: CDR1 KGHSH and CDR2 LQKENI. The CDR3 is 14 residues long.